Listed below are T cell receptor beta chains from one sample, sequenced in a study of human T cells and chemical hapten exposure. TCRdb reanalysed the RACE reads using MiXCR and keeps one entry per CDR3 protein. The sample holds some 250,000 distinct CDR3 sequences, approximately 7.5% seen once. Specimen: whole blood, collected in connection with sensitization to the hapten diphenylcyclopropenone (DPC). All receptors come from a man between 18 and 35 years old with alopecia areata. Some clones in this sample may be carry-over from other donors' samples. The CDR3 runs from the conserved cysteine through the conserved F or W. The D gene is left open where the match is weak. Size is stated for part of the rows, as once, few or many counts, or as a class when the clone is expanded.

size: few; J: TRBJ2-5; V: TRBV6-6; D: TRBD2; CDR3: CASAVAGLQETQYF; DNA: TGTGCCAGCGCCGTAGCGGGCCTCCAAGAGACCCAGTACTTC
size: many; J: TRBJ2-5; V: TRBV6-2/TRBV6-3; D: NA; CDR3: CASRKETQYF; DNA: TGTGCCAGCAGAAAAGAGACCCAGTACTTC
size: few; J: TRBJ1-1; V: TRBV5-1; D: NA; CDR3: CASSSNSNTEAFF; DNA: TGCGCCAGCAGCTCTAACAGTAACACTGAAGCTTTCTTT
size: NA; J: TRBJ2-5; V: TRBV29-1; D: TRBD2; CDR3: CSVPSPGLAEKTQYF; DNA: TGCAGCGTTCCCTCGCCGGGACTAGCGGAAAAGACCCAGTACTTC
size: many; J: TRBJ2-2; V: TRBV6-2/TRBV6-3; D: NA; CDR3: CASSLAGELFF; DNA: TGTGCCAGCAGTTTAGCCGGGGAGCTGTTTTTT
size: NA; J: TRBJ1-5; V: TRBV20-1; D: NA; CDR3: CSAKLSNQPQHF; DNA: TGCAGTGCTAAACTTAGCAATCAGCCCCAGCATTTT
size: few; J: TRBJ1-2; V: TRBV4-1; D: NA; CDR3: CASSQPRRGQNYGYTF; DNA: TGCGCCAGCAGCCAACCCCGACGCGGGCAAAACTATGGCTACACCTTC
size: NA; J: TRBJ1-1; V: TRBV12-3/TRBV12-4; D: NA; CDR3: CTSRSGSMNTEAFF; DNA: TGTACCAGCAGGAGTGGCTCGATGAACACTGAAGCTTTCTTT
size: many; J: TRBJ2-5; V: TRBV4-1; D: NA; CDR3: CASSQNSAGWETQYF; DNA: TGCGCCAGCAGCCAAAATTCGGCCGGGTGGGAGACCCAGTACTTC
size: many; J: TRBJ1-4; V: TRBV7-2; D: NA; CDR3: CASSPRGGRNEKLFF; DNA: TGTGCCAGCAGCCCCCGGGGTGGGAGAAATGAAAAACTGTTTTTT
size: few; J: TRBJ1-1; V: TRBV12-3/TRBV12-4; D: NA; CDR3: CANSLSDGTAWHTEAFF; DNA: TGTGCCAACAGTTTATCGGACGGGACTGCTTGGCACACTGAAGCTTTCTTT
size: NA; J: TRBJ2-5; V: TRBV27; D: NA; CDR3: CARRVRETQYF; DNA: TGTGCCAGAAGGGTCAGGGAGACCCAGTACTTC
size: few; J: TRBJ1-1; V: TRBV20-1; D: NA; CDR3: CSAGRNEAFF; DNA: TGCAGTGCAGGACGGAATGAAGCTTTCTTT
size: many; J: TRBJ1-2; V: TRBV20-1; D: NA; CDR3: CSARPPGRAYPYGYTF; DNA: TGCAGTGCCAGACCCCCAGGACGAGCGTACCCGTATGGCTACACCTTC
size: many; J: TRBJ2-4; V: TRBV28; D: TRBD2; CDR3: CASSPTLPGGKNIQYF; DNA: TGTGCCAGCAGTCCTACCCTCCCCGGGGGGAAAAACATTCAGTACTTC